These T cell receptor beta chains were read from a single sample in a study of blood T cell repertoires in COVID-19. Profiled with immunoSEQ multiplex PCR; TCRdb holds only in-frame clones, not every one. Found here are some 250,000 clones, 65% to 85% of them singletons; the top ten hold 6% to 9.5%. Sample: peripheral blood. Every receptor here comes from a woman at least 80 years old with acute or convalescent COVID-19. Each CDR3 is given with its conserved first and last residue. Clone size, where shown, is once, few, many, or a class for clones that have expanded.

j_call v_call clone_size cdr3_aa
TRBJ2-1 TRBV14 - CASSQDNSPVDEQFF
TRBJ1-1 TRBV7-8 - CASSLGRGITEAFF
TRBJ2-2 TRBV6-1 - CASSEALGQVVGELFF
TRBJ1-3 TRBV2 once CASTDPTGSGNTIYF
TRBJ2-7 TRBV4-1 - CASSQGRGDYEQYF
TRBJ1-2 TRBV3-1/TRBV3-2 - CASSPQTTGRYGYTF
TRBJ1-1 TRBV7-2 - CASSSTGSGEAFF
TRBJ1-1 TRBV3-1/TRBV3-2 - CASSQELSLANTEAFF
TRBJ2-7 TRBV7-9 - CASSFGLGLNYEQYF
TRBJ2-1 TRBV29-1 - CSGTIAGGLNEQFF
TRBJ1-4 TRBV18 - CASSPGYARDGGEKLFF
TRBJ1-1 TRBV4-2 - CASSQDLGDREAFF
TRBJ1-2 TRBV19 - CASSIGSEAYGYTF
TRBJ2-3 TRBV15 - CATSPGLARTDTQYF
TRBJ1-5 TRBV6-1 - CASSEGTLSNQPQHF
TRBJ1-1 TRBV28 - CASSTLKPPGFF
TRBJ2-7 TRBV9 - CASSSRDYSYEQYF
TRBJ1-2 TRBV19 - CASSMGANRWGGYTF
TRBJ2-7 TRBV28 - CASNGSPYEQYF
TRBJ1-2 TRBV6-5 - CAIRAGSNYGYTF
TRBJ2-3 TRBV5-4 - CATNSRGADTQYF
TRBJ2-3 TRBV18 - CASSPNGQGTDTQYF
TRBJ2-5 TRBV12-3/TRBV12-4 - CASSLGTEETQYF
TRBJ1-2 TRBV5-4 - CASSGAGFNYGYTF
TRBJ2-6 TRBV5-1 - CASSLGGNSGANVLTF
TRBJ1-1 TRBV6-5 few CASRGRQNTEAFF
TRBJ1-2 TRBV5-1 - CASSLTHNDNYGYTF
TRBJ2-3 TRBV11-2 - CASSLRLAGGLTDTQYF
TRBJ2-5 TRBV2 - CASSAASGGAETQYF
TRBJ1-3 TRBV3-1/TRBV3-2 - CASRLRETGNTIYF
TRBJ1-1 TRBV5-1 - CASSKPGQNTEAFF
TRBJ1-6 TRBV30 - CAWSAGQGPTLHF
TRBJ2-1 TRBV29-1 - CSVQDEQFF